These T cell receptor beta chains were read from a single sample in a study of cytomegalovirus exposure and HLA in healthy donors. TCRdb's copy holds only in-frame clones and misses some; the assay was immunoSEQ multiplex PCR. The repertoire holds 150,000 to 200,000 clones, with 70% to 80% as singletons. Sequencing was carried out using PBMCs. These receptor sequences come from a woman aged 45-65 years in good health and CMV-seronegative. Each CDR3 is given with its conserved first and last residue. D genes are given only for firm matches. Not every row has a clone size; where given, it reads once, few, many or a size class.

v_gene	j_gene	d_gene	abundance	CDR3nt	CDR3aa
TRBV6-5	TRBJ1-2	NA	NA	TGTGCCAGCAGTTACTCTTGGCAGGGCCATGGCTACACCTTC	CASSYSWQGHGYTF
TRBV2	TRBJ2-3	TRBD2	NA	TGTGCCAGCAGTTACGGGACTAGCGGTAGCACAGATACGCAGTATTTT	CASSYGTSGSTDTQYF
TRBV5-1	TRBJ2-6	TRBD2	NA	TGCGCCAGCACCAGCGGGGGGACTGGGGCCAACGTCCTGACTTTC	CASTSGGTGANVLTF
TRBV5-1	TRBJ2-3	NA	NA	TGCGCCAGCAGCTGGGGACTTTTTTCTAGCACAGATACGCAGTATTTT	CASSWGLFSSTDTQYF
TRBV19	TRBJ2-3	TRBD1	NA	TGTGCCAGTAGTATAGGACAGGGTGGGGATACGCAGTATTTT	CASSIGQGGDTQYF
TRBV19	TRBJ1-5	TRBD1	once	TGTGCCAGTAGTACCACGACAGGGGTAATCAAACAGCCCCAGCATTTT	CASSTTTGVIKQPQHF
TRBV19	TRBJ2-7	TRBD1	NA	TGTGCCAGTAGTACGGACAGGGGGGCCTACGAGCAGTACTTC	CASSTDRGAYEQYF
TRBV4-1	TRBJ2-7	TRBD1	NA	TGCGCCAGCAGTCACCCGGGACAGGGAGGCTACGAGCAGTACTTC	CASSHPGQGGYEQYF
TRBV7-6	TRBJ2-7	NA	NA	TGTGCCAGCAGCTTAGAAGACAGAGGCAGGGCCTACGAGCAGTACTTC	CASSLEDRGRAYEQYF
TRBV5-1	TRBJ2-6	NA	NA	TGCGCCAGCAGCTTGGCGGGGGGCAGGGGGCAAGCCGGGGCCAACGTCCTGACTTTC	CASSLAGGRGQAGANVLTF
TRBV4-1	TRBJ1-2	NA	NA	TGCGCCAGCAGCCACCGGACAAACGACTACACCTTC	CASSHRTNDYTF
TRBV6-5	TRBJ1-2	TRBD1	NA	TGTGCCAGCAGTCAAATGGACAGGGTTCTCTATGGCTACACCTTC	CASSQMDRVLYGYTF
TRBV29-1	TRBJ2-7	NA	NA	TGCAGCGTTGAGGGTGGCGGGCAGCTCTACGAGCAGTACTTC	CSVEGGGQLYEQYF
TRBV15	TRBJ2-5	NA	NA	TGTGCCACCAGACAGGGCTTATTGGAGACCCAGTACTTC	CATRQGLLETQYF
TRBV15	TRBJ1-5	NA	NA	TGTGCCACCAGCAGGGAAAGGGACTCTTTGAATCAGCCCCAGCATTTT	CATSRERDSLNQPQHF
TRBV10-3	TRBJ1-5	TRBD1	few	TGTGCCATCAGTGAGGAGGCAGGGGGGCAGCCCCAGCATTTT	CAISEEAGGQPQHF
TRBV4-3	TRBJ1-5	TRBD1	few	TGCGCCAGCAGCCAAGGGGCAGGGGGTACCAATCAGCCCCAGCATTTT	CASSQGAGGTNQPQHF
TRBV6-4	TRBJ2-2	NA	NA	TGTGCCAGCAGTACAGACACCGGGGAGCTGTTTTTT	CASSTDTGELFF
TRBV6-5	TRBJ2-1	NA	NA	TGTGCCAGCAGTTACCCACGGACAGACTTTGGTGAGCAGTTCTTC	CASSYPRTDFGEQFF
TRBV4-3	TRBJ1-4	TRBD1	NA	TGCGCCAGTCGATCGGGACAGGGGTATGAAAAACTGTTTTTT	CASRSGQGYEKLFF
TRBV5-1	TRBJ2-2	NA	once	TGCGCCAGCAACTACGACAGGTCGGGCACCGGGGAGCTGTTTTTT	CASNYDRSGTGELFF
TRBV5-6	TRBJ1-2	TRBD1	NA	TGTGCCAGCAGCTTCTACACCGGGACAGGGGCCTCTAACTATGGCTACACCTTC	CASSFYTGTGASNYGYTF
TRBV28	TRBJ2-7	TRBD2	NA	TGTGCCAGCAGTTCCCCTCCGGGACTAGACCTTTTCGAGCAGTACTTC	CASSSPPGLDLFEQYF
TRBV7-9	TRBJ1-1	TRBD1	few	TGTGCCAGCAGCTCTAGGGACAGCGCTCTTGAAGCTTTCTTT	CASSSRDSALEAFF
TRBV6-5	TRBJ2-2	NA	NA	TGTGCCAGCAGTTTGGGGCCTACGAACACCGGGGAGCTGTTTTTT	CASSLGPTNTGELFF
TRBV7-3	TRBJ2-3	TRBD2	NA	TGTGCCAGCAGCTTAGCGGGGGGGCCCAATACGCAGTATTTT	CASSLAGGPNTQYF
TRBV7-3	TRBJ1-2	TRBD1	NA	TGTGCCAGCAGCTTAACAACAGGGGGCGCCCTGGGTGGCTACACCTTC	CASSLTTGGALGGYTF
TRBV2	TRBJ2-5	TRBD1	NA	TGTGCCAGCATCCCGAACAGGGTACAGGGGGCGGGCCAGTACTTC	CASIPNRVQGAGQYF
TRBV5-5	TRBJ2-1	TRBD2	NA	TGTGCCAGCAATATGGCGGGAGGACAGAATGAGCAGTTCTTC	CASNMAGGQNEQFF
TRBV2	TRBJ1-1	NA	NA	TGTGCCAGGGGAGGTGGGGGTGTGAACACTGAAGCTTTCTTT	CARGGGGVNTEAFF